The 18 T cell receptor beta chains below come from one sample, sequenced in a study of blood T cell repertoires in COVID-19. Profiling relied on immunoSEQ multiplex PCR, and the TCRdb table lists in-frame clones only, not all of them. Among fewer than 200,000 clones listed, about 80% were seen once. The specimen sequenced was peripheral blood. The receptors come from a woman aged 70 to 79 with acute or convalescent COVID-19.

The J gene is TRBJ2-7, the V gene TRBV27, with D possibly being TRBD2 (5 bases). Trimming took 7 bases from V and 0 from J, leaving 16 bases between them. The CDR3 totals 15 residues. Germline V gene lookup returns CDR1 MNHEY and CDR2 SMNVEV (reference sequence). DNA for the CDR3: TGTGCCAGCAAACAACGTAGGGAGACCTCCTACGAGCAGTACTTC. This translates into CASKQRRETSYEQYF.

V and J are TRBV18 and TRBJ2-1; D is perhaps TRBD1 (5 bases). CDR1 and CDR2 (germline): KGHSH, LQKENI. Trimming took 2 bases from V and 4 from J, leaving 12 bases between them. This CDR3 region has 15 residues. The CDR3 region is CASSPSRQLYNEQFF. The CDR3 bases are TGTGCCAGCTCACCAAGTCGACAGCTTTACAATGAGCAGTTCTTC.

This clone was observed once. As DNA, the CDR3 is TGTGCCAGCAGAGGACTAGCGGGGGGGTACAATGAGCAGTTCTTC. Translated, it gives CASRGLAGGYNEQFF. The V and J genes are TRBV6-5 and TRBJ2-1, with 15 bases that match TRBD2. CDR1 is MNHEY, CDR2 SVGAGI, per germline. The CDR3 runs to 15 residues. V lost 6 bases, J lost 4 bases, and 1 base stayed unmatched.

J is TRBJ1-1 and V is TRBV30; D is perhaps TRBD1 (6 bases). CDR1 and CDR2 (germline): GTSNPN, SVGIG (reference sequence). There are 17 residues in the CDR3. Deletions cut 2 bases from V and 1 base from J, with 20 bases between. This CDR3 is CAWSMWGGTGRNTEAFF. The CDR3 region has the DNA TGTGCCTGGAGTATGTGGGGGGGTACAGGGAGGAACACTGAAGCTTTCTTT.

The chain couples TRBV7-2 to TRBJ1-1; 9 bases are shared with TRBD1. Germline values: CDR1 SGHTA, CDR2 FQGNSA. Unmatched junction bases numbered 9, after V lost 5 bases and J lost 5 bases. The CDR3 contains 15 residues. As DNA, the CDR3 is TGTGCCAGCAGCACTACCGGGACAGGGAATACTGAAGCTTTCTTT. It is translated as CASSTTGTGNTEAFF.

The chain is built from TRBV3-1 (or the pseudogene TRBV3-2) and TRBJ1-1; TRBD1 matches at 8 bases. From germline, CDR1 is LGHDT and CDR2 YNNKEL (reference sequence). The V segment lost 0 bases and the J segment 11 bases; nucleotides outside the gene matches: 8. The CDR3 extends over 14 amino acids. CDR3 protein: CASSQDGTGGLAFF. DNA for the CDR3: TGTGCCAGCAGCCAAGATGGCACAGGGGGGTTGGCTTTCTTT.

The chain recombines TRBV3-1 (or the pseudogene TRBV3-2) with TRBJ1-2, with a tentative D call TRBD1 (6 bases). CDR1 is LGHDT and CDR2 is YNNKEL in the germline V gene (reference sequence). V was trimmed by 8 bases and J by 3 bases, leaving 16 bases between them. The CDR3 is 14 residues long. The CDR3 protein is CASQRRTEHYGYTF. The DNA for the CDR3 is TGTGCCAGCCAGAGAAGGACAGAACACTATGGCTACACCTTC.

This rearrangement joins TRBV7-2 to TRBJ1-1, with D possibly matching TRBD1 (5 bases). V dropped 1 base and J dropped 3 bases, with 6 bases sitting between them. This CDR3 region has 13 residues. From germline, CDR1 is SGHTA and CDR2 FQGNSA. In nucleotides, the CDR3 is TGTGCCAGCAGCTTAGACAGGCACACTGAAGCTTTCTTT. As protein: CASSLDRHTEAFF.

The J gene is TRBJ2-1, the V gene TRBV27; 12 nucleotides align to TRBD2. Germline V gene sequence: CDR1 MNHEY, CDR2 SMNVEV (reference sequence). With 5 bases clipped from V and 0 bases from J, the junction kept 2 bases outside the gene matches. The CDR3 spans 16 residues. The CDR3 reads CASSILAGGSYNEQFF. CDR3 DNA sequence: TGTGCCAGCAGTATACTAGCGGGGGGCTCCTACAATGAGCAGTTCTTC.

This sequence joins TRBV9 and TRBJ1-2; possible D gene TRBD1, 5 bases. Trimming removed 3 bases at V and 1 base at J, with 13 bases between. Germline V gives CDR1 SGDLS, CDR2 YYNGEE. The CDR3 is made up of 15 amino acids. The CDR3 sequence: CASSGAGGFNYGYTF. CDR3 bases: TGTGCCAGCAGCGGCGCGGGGGGGTTTAACTATGGCTACACCTTC.

The chain uses TRBV7-2 and TRBJ2-7; weak D call: TRBD2 (6 bases). V shed 2 bases and J shed 2 bases, with 13 bases lying between them. This CDR3 spans 15 amino acids. Germline-derived CDR1 and CDR2 are SGHTA and FQGNSA. The CDR3 loop reads CASSLYGGDAYEQYF. In DNA, the CDR3 is TGTGCCAGCAGCTTATACGGCGGGGACGCCTACGAGCAGTACTTC.

V and J are TRBV5-4 and TRBJ1-1, with D possibly TRBD1 on 5 matching bases. Germline assignment: CDR1 SGHNT and CDR2 YYREEE (reference sequence). The V end was cut by 5 bases, the J end by 2 bases, with 10 bases between. This CDR3 is 13 amino acids long. The CDR3 reads CASRQARNTEAFF. The CDR3, as DNA: TGTGCCAGCAGACAGGCTAGAAACACTGAAGCTTTCTTT.

This clone showed up many times. The genes are TRBV5-1 and TRBJ2-1; D is unclear. CDR3 length equals 17 residues. The V end was cut by 4 bases, the J end by 0 bases, with 17 bases between. In germline, CDR1 is SGHRS, CDR2 YFSETQ. CDR3 in amino acids: CASSLSRLISSYNEQFF. The CDR3 coding sequence is TGCGCCAGCAGCCTCTCCCGACTGATTAGCTCCTACAATGAGCAGTTCTTC. The full variable domain, rest sourced from reference TRBV5-1 and TRBJ2-1, is KAGVTQTPRYLIKTRGQQVTLSCSPISGHRSVSWYQQTPGQGLQFLFEYFSETQRNKGNFPGRFSGRQFSNSRSEMNVSTLELGDSALYLCASSLSRLISSYNEQFFGPGTRLTVL.

This clone has at least ten counts. The V gene is TRBV11-3, the J gene TRBJ2-3, with 8 bases that match TRBD2. This CDR3 spans 13 amino acids. The V gene end was trimmed by 2 bases and the J gene end by 6 bases; junction bases not matched to a gene: 1. Per the germline V gene, CDR1 is SGHNT and CDR2 is YENEEA. CDR3 DNA sequence: TGTGCCAGCAGCTTATCTAGCGGGGATACGCAGTATTTT. Translation gives CASSLSSGDTQYF. The variable domain in full, with the rest retrieved from reference TRBV11-3 and TRBJ2-3, is EAGVVQSPRYKIIEKKQPVAFWCNPISGHNTLYWYLQNLGQGPELLIRYENEEAVDDSQLPKDRFSAERLKGVDSTLKIQPAELGDSAVYLCASSLSSGDTQYFGPGTRLTVL.

J is TRBJ1-1 and V is TRBV5-6, with unresolved D. This CDR3 has 16 residues. The germline CDR1 and CDR2 sequences are SGHDT and YYEEEE. Trimming removed 1 base at V and 4 bases at J, with 17 bases between. CDR3 bases: TGTGCCAGCAGCTTGAGAGGTCTCCGCCGGGGCACTGAAGCTTTCTTT. Translating gives CASSLRGLRRGTEAFF.

J is TRBJ2-7 and V is TRBV27; 8 bases agree with TRBD2. Germline V gene sequence: CDR1 MNHEY, CDR2 SMNVEV (reference sequence). With 3 bases clipped from V and 4 bases from J, the junction kept 2 bases outside the gene matches. The CDR3 runs to 13 residues. The CDR3 here is CASSFAGGYEQYF. The CDR3 nucleotides read TGTGCCAGCAGTTTCGCGGGAGGTTACGAGCAGTACTTC.

This clone was seen once. The rearrangement links TRBV19 to TRBJ1-2, with 7 bases matching TRBD1. In germline, CDR1 is LNHDA, CDR2 SQIVND (reference sequence). Trimming at V came to 4 bases and at J to 4 bases, leaving 6 bases not matched to a gene. This CDR3 has 14 amino acids. The CDR3 DNA follows: TGTGCCAGTAGTAACGGAGACAGGGTCTATGGCTACACCTTC. It specifies CASSNGDRVYGYTF. The variable domain in full, completed from reference TRBV19 and TRBJ1-2, reads DGGITQSPKYLFRKEGQNVTLSCEQNLNHDAMYWYRQDPGQGLRLIYYSQIVNDFQKGDIAEGYSVSREKKESFPLTVTSAQKNPTAFYLCASSNGDRVYGYTFGSGTRLTVV.

Only a few counts were recorded for this clone. The V gene is TRBV19, the J gene TRBJ1-3; 11 positions match TRBD1. The germline V gene has CDR1 LNHDA and CDR2 SQIVND (reference sequence). The V segment lost 5 bases and the J segment 7 bases; nucleotides outside the gene matches: 10. The CDR3 is 16 amino acids. This chain's CDR3 is CASSPSRTGGWNTIYF. Written as DNA, the CDR3 is TGTGCCAGTAGTCCCTCCAGGACAGGGGGCTGGAACACCATATATTTT.